The 3 T cell receptor beta chains listed next were all sequenced from one sample in a study of Graves' ophthalmopathy and Graves' hyperthyroidism. Amplification of TCR beta CDR3 regions used RNA transcripts. First-round RT-PCR employed HTBI primers, with a second-round multiplex PCR after it. TCRdb re-analysed the multiplex PCR reads in MiXCR, keeping a single row per CDR3 protein. The sample holds approximately 1.2 million distinct CDR3 sequences, about two fifths seen once. The sample consisted of peripheral blood or thyroid tissue (not recorded which). The receptors were sampled from an adult man with Graves' hyperthyroidism.

This clonotype was found many times. The J gene is TRBJ2-6, the V gene TRBV7-9; D perhaps matches TRBD1 (6 bases). CDR1 is SEHNR and CDR2 is FQNEAQ in the germline V gene (reference sequence). The length of the CDR3 is 16 residues. The V gene lost 5 bases and the J gene lost 2 bases, with 13 bases spanning the gap. For the CDR3, the DNA is TGTGCCAGCAGCCGGGTGAACAGGGCTGGGGCCAACGTCCTGACTTTC. It is translated as CASSRVNRAGANVLTF. Looking up the rest from reference TRBV7-9 and TRBJ2-6 gives the full variable domain: DTGVSQNPRHKITKRGQNVTFRCDPISEHNRLYWYRQTLGQGPEFLTYFQNEAQLEKSRLLSDRFSAERPKGSFSTLEIQRTEQGDSAMYLCASSRVNRAGANVLTFGAGSRLTVL.

V and J are TRBV6-5 and TRBJ1-1; D perhaps matches TRBD1 (5 bases). Germline V gives CDR1 MNHEY, CDR2 SVGAGI. V was trimmed by 4 bases and J by 8 bases, leaving 17 bases between them. This CDR3 is 14 amino acids long. The CDR3 DNA sequence: TGTGCCAGCAGTTCGGGCAGGGTTGTTTCGGAAGCTTTCTTT. Amino acids: CASSSGRVVSEAFF.

This clonotype was picked up many times. The rearrangement uses TRBV19 and TRBJ1-1, with TRBD1 as a possible D gene (5 bases). This CDR3 has 15 residues. Trimming left V 0 bases short and J 4 bases short, with 12 bases between. The germline V gene encodes CDR1 LNHDA and CDR2 SQIVND (reference sequence). CDR3 amino acids: CASSIDGAVFTEAFF. The CDR3 region has the DNA TGTGCCAGTAGTATAGACGGGGCCGTTTTCACTGAAGCTTTCTTT.